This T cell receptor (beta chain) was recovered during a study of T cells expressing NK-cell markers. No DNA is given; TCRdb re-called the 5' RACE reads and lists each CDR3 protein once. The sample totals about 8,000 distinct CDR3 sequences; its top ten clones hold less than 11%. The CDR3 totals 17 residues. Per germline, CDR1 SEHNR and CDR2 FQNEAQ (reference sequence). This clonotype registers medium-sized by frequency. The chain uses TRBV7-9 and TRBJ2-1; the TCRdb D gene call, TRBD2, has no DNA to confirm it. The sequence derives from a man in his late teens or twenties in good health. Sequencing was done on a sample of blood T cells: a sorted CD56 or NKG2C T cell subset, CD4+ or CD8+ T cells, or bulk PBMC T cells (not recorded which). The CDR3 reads CASSLRAGTSGIFEQFF. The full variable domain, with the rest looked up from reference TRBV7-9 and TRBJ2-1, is DTGVSQNPRHKITKRGQNVTFRCDPISEHNRLYWYRQTLGQGPEFLTYFQNEAQLEKSRLLSDRFSAERPKGSFSTLEIQRTEQGDSAMYLCASSLRAGTSGIFEQFFGPGTRLTVL.